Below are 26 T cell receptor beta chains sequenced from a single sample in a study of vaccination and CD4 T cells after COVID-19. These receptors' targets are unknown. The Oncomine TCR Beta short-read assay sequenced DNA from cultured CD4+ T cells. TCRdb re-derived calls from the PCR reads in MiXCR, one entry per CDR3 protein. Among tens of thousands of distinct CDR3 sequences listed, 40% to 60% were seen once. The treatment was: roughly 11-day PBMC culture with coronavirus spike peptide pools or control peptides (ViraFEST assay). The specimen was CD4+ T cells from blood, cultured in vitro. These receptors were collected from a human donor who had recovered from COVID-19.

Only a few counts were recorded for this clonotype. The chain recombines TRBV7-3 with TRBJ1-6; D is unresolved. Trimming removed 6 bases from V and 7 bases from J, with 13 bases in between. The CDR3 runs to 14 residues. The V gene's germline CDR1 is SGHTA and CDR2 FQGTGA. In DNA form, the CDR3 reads TGTGCCAGCAGTTCGCAGTTTGGGAATTCACCCCTCCACTTT. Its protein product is CASSSQFGNSPLHF.

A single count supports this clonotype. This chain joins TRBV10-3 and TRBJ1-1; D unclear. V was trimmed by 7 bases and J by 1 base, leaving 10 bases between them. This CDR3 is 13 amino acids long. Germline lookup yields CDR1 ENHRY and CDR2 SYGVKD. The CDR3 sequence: CAITGGGNTEAFF. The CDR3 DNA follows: TGTGCCATCACGGGAGGTGGGAACACTGAAGCTTTCTTT.

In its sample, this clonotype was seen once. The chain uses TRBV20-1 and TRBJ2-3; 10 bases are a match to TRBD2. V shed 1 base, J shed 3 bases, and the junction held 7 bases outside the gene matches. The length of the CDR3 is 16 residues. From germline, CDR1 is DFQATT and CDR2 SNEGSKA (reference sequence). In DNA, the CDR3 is TGCAGTGCTAGAGGGTTAGCGGGAGGAGGAACAGATACGCAGTATTTT. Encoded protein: CSARGLAGGGTDTQYF.

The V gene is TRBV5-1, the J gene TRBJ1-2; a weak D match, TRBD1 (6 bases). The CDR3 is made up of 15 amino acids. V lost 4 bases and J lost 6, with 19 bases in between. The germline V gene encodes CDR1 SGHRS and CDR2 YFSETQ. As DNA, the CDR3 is TGCGCCAGCAGCCCGGGGAGGGGGGAGAGAAATGGCTACACCTTC. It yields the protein CASSPGRGERNGYTF. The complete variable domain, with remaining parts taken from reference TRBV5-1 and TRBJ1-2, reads KAGVTQTPRYLIKTRGQQVTLSCSPISGHRSVSWYQQTPGQGLQFLFEYFSETQRNKGNFPGRFSGRQFSNSRSEMNVSTLELGDSALYLCASSPGRGERNGYTFGSGTRLTVV.

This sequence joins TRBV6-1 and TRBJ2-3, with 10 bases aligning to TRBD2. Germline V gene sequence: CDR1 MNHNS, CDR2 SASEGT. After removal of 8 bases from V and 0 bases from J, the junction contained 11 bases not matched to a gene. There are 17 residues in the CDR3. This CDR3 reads CASRASGSASSTDTQYF. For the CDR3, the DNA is TGTGCCAGCCGTGCTAGCGGGAGCGCCTCTAGCACAGATACGCAGTATTTT.

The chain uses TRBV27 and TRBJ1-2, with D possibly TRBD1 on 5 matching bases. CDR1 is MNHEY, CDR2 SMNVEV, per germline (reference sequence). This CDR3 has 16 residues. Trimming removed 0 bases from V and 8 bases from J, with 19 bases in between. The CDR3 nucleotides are TGTGCCAGCAGTTTATCTCAGACAGAGAGGACTGTCGGCTACACCTTC. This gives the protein CASSLSQTERTVGYTF.

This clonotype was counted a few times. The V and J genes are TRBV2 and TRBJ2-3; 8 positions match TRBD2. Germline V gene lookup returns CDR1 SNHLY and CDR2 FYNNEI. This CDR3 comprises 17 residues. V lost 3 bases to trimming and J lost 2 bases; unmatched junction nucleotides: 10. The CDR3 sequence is CASSENSGTFSTDTQYF. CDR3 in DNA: TGTGCCAGCAGTGAGAATAGCGGGACCTTCTCCACAGATACGCAGTATTTT.

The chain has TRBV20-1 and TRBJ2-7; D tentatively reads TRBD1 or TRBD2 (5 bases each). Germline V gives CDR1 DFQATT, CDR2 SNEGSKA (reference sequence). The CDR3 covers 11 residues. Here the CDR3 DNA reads TGCAATATTAGAGGGGAAAACGAGCAGTACTTC. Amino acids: CNIRGENEQYF.

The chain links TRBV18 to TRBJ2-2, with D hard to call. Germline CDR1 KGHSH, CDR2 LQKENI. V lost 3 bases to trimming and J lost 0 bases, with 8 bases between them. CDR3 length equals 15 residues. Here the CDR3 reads CASSPPRANTGELFF. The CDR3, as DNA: TGTGCCAGCTCACCGCCTCGCGCGAACACCGGGGAGCTGTTTTTT.

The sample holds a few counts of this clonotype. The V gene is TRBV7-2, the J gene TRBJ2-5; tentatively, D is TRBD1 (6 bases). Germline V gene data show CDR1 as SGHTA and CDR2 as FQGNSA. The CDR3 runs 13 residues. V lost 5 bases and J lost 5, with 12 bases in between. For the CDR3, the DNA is TGTGCCAGCAGCCCAGGGGCGCTTGAGACCCAGTACTTC. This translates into CASSPGALETQYF.

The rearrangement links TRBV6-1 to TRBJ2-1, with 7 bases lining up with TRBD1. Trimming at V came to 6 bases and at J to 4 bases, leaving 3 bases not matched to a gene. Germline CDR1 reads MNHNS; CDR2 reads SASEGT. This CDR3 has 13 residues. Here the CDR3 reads CASSGQVYNEQFF. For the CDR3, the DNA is TGTGCCAGCAGCGGACAGGTTTACAATGAGCAGTTCTTC.

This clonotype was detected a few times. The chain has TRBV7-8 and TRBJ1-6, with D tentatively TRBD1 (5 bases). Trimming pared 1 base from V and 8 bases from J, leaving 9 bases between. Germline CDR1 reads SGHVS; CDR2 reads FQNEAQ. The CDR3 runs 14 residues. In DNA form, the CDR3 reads TGTGCCAGCAGCTTAGGGGGGGTTGATTCACCCCTCCACTTT. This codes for CASSLGGVDSPLHF.

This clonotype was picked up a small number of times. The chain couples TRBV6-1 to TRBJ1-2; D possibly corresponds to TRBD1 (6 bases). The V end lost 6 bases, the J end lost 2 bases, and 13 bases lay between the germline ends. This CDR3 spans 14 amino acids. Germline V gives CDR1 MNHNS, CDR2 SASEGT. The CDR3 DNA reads TGTGCCAGCAGGGGGACAACCAACAACTATGGCTACACCTTC. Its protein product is CASRGTTNNYGYTF.

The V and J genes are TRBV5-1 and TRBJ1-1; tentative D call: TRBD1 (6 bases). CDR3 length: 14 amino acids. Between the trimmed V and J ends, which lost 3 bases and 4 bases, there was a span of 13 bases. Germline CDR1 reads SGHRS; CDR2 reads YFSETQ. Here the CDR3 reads CASSSTGVGTEAFF. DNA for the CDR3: TGCGCCAGCAGCTCGACAGGTGTGGGCACTGAAGCTTTCTTT.

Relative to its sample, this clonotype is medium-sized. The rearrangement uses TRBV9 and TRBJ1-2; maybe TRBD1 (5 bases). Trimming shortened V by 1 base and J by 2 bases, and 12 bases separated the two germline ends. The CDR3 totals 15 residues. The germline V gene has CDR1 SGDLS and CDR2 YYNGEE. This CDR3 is CASSVSGTVNYGYTF. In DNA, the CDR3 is TGTGCCAGCAGCGTAAGTGGGACGGTAAACTATGGCTACACCTTC.

The CDR3 nucleotides read TGTGCCAGCGAGGCGTTTCCCAGCTCCTATAATTCACCCCTCCACTTT. It yields the protein CASEAFPSSYNSPLHF. This chain joins TRBV6-1 and TRBJ1-6; no definite D call. CDR3 length equals 16 residues. Between the trimmed V and J ends, which lost 8 bases and 0 bases, there was a span of 14 bases. Germline V gives CDR1 MNHNS, CDR2 SASEGT.

The CDR3 region is CASSSQTADFSYEQYF. DNA of the CDR3: TGTGCCAGCAGTTCACAGACAGCGGACTTTTCCTACGAGCAGTACTTC. The rearrangement links TRBV2 to TRBJ2-7, with D perhaps TRBD1 or TRBD2 (5 bases each). The ends were cut back, 5 bases at V and 1 base at J, with 18 bases in the middle. Germline V lookup: CDR1 SNHLY, CDR2 FYNNEI. There are 16 residues in the CDR3. The entire variable domain, with the rest obtained from reference TRBV2 and TRBJ2-7, is as follows: EPEVTQTPSHQVTQMGQEVILRCVPISNHLYFYWYRQILGQKVEFLVSFYNNEISEKSEIFDDQFSVERPDGSNFTLKIRSTKLEDSAMYFCASSSQTADFSYEQYFGPGTRLTVT.

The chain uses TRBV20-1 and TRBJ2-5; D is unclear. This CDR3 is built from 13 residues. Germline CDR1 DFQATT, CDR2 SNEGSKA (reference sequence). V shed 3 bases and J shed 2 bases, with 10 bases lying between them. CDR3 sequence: CSASSYQQETQYF. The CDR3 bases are TGCAGTGCTAGCTCCTACCAGCAAGAGACCCAGTACTTC.

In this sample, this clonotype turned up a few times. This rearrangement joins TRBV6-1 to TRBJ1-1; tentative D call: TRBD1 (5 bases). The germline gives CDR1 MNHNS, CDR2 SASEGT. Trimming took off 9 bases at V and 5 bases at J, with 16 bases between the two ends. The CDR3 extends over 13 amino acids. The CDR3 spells CASGAARGTEAFF. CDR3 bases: TGTGCCAGTGGGGCGGCGAGGGGAACTGAAGCTTTCTTT.

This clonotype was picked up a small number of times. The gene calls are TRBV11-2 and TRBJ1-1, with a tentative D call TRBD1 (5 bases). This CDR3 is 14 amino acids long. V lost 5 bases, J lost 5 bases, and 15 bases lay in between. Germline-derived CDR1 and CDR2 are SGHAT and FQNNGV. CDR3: CASSPRDLGTEAFF. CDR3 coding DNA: TGTGCCAGCAGCCCCCGGGACTTGGGAACTGAAGCTTTCTTT.

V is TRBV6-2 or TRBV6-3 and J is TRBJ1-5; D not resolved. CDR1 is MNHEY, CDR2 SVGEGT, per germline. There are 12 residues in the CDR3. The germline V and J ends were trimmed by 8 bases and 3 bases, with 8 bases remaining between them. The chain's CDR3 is CASYSLNQPQHF. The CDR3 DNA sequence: TGTGCCAGCTACAGCCTCAATCAGCCCCAGCATTTT.

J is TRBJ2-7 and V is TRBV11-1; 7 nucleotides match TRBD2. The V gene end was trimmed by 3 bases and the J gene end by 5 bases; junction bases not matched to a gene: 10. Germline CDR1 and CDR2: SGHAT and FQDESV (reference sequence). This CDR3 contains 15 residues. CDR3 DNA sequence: TGTGCCAGCAGCTTGAGGGCTAGCGGCTACCACGAGCAGTACTTC. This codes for CASSLRASGYHEQYF.

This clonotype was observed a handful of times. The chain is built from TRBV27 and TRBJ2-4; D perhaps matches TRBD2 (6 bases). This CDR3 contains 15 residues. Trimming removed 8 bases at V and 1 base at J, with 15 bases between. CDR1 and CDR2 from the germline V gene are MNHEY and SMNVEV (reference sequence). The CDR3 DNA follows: TGTGCCAGCTCTACTGGGGGGTTCGCCAAAAACATTCAGTACTTC. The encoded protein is CASSTGGFAKNIQYF.

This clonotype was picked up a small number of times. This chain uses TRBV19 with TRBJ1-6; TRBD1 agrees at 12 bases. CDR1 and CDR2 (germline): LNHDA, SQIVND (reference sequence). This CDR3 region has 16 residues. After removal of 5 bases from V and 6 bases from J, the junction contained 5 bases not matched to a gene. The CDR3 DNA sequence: TGTGCCAGTAGTGTCGGGACAGGGGGCGTTAATTCACCCCTCCACTTT. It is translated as CASSVGTGGVNSPLHF.

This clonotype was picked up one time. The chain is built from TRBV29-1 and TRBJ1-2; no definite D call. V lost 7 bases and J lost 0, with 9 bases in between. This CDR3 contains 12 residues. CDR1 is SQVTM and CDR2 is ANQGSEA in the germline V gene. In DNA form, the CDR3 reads TGCAGCGCGGGTACTGCTAACTATGGCTACACCTTC. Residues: CSAGTANYGYTF.

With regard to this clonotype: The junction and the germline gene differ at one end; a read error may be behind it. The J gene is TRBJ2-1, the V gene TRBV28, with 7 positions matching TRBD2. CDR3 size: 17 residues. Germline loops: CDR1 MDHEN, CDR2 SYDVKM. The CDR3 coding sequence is TGTGCCAGCTGTTTGGGGGAGGGGACTTACTCCTACAATGAGCAGTTCTTC. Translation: CASCLGEGTYSYNEQFF.